The following is a T cell receptor (beta chain) sequence with its context. Its antigen remains unknown. Trimming took 3 bases from V and 4 from J, leaving 17 bases between them. Germline CDR1 reads KGHDR; CDR2 reads SFDVKD. This CDR3 spans 16 amino acids. Assay used: immunoSEQ multiplex PCR; TCRdb lists only in-frame clones, some missing. Here the sample spans about 83,000 clones, around 85% being singletons. The data were taken from a study of T cell responses to AZD1222 COVID-19 vaccine. Study conclusions and caveats: Spike regions recognized by vaccine-associated CD4 TCRs spanned the protein, led by 160-218 and 743-854.

V usage is TRBV24-1 and J usage is TRBJ1-1; tentative D call: TRBD1 (5 bases). The material was peripheral blood, obtained 28 days after the second AZD1222 dose. The source is an adult who received the AZD1222 COVID-19 vaccine. In DNA form, the CDR3 reads TGTGCCACCAGTGATCCCATGGGAGGGACGGGCACTGAAGCTTTCTTT. Its translation is CATSDPMGGTGTEAFF.